This T cell receptor (beta chain) is from a study of shared T cell receptors in the human thymus. Libraries were prepared by immunoSEQ multiplex PCR; TCRdb keeps only in-frame clonotypes and omits some of them. The data contain 700,000 or so clones, approximately 83% of them singletons. The ends lost 3 bases at V and 0 bases at J; junction bases unmatched: 10. Germline lookup yields CDR1 PRHDT and CDR2 FYEKMQ (reference sequence). The CDR3 consists of 19 residues. The data also belong to a second study, concerning human thymus T cells. From that study: The source of the thymus tissue was resections taken during corrective heart surgery. Repertoires from thymus and blood appeared to show biased V and J gene usage.

This chain connects TRBV13 to TRBJ1-4, with 10 bases identical to TRBD1. This receptor was obtained from a girl under three years old with a congenital heart defect. Material: thymocytes. CDR3 residues: CASSFSGQGSPTTNEKLFF. In nucleotides, the CDR3 is TGTGCCAGCAGCTTTTCGGGACAGGGGAGCCCGACAACTAATGAAAAACTGTTTTTT.